This T cell receptor beta chain was sequenced in a study of blood T cell repertoires in COVID-19. Turning to the study itself: PBMCs, B-cell-depleted T cells, or T cells provided the cDNA or gDNA that made up the material.

TCRdb's copy holds only in-frame clones and misses some; the assay was immunoSEQ multiplex PCR. The sample consists of fewer than 200,000 clones, about 80% of them appearing once. Germline values: CDR1 SGHRS, CDR2 YFSETQ. Trimming took 7 bases from V and 2 from J, leaving 11 bases between them. The CDR3 runs to 13 residues. This sequence joins TRBV5-1 and TRBJ2-3, with a weak D call TRBD2 (5 bases). Input material: peripheral blood. This sequence originates from a woman in her 70s with acute or convalescent COVID-19. The DNA for the CDR3 is TGCGCCAGCTCGGCGGGCATCACAGATACGCAGTATTTT. Protein sequence: CASSAGITDTQYF.